The 32 T cell receptor beta chains in this list originate from one sample, sequenced in a study of blood T cell repertoires in COVID-19. Only in-frame clones appear in the TCRdb table, and some are missing; sequencing was by immunoSEQ multiplex PCR. The sample lists more than 95,000 clones; approximately 83% were seen once. The specimen sequenced was peripheral blood. These receptors all come from an elderly woman with active or convalescent COVID-19.

The chain is built from TRBV5-1 and TRBJ2-1, with TRBD2 matching over 11 bases. The CDR3 runs to 15 residues. The germline V gene encodes CDR1 SGHRS and CDR2 YFSETQ. The junction had 1 base not matched to a gene; V was cut back by 0 bases and J by 5 bases. The CDR3 loop is CASSLVTSGNNEQFF. DNA for the CDR3: TGCGCCAGCAGCTTGGTGACTAGCGGGAACAATGAGCAGTTCTTC.

The table lists this clone with a few counts. The chain links TRBV24-1 to TRBJ1-5; perhaps TRBD1 as D (5 bases). The length of the CDR3 is 13 residues. V was clipped by 7 bases and J by 9 bases, with 15 bases between them. Germline values: CDR1 KGHDR, CDR2 SFDVKD. CDR3 coding DNA: TGTGCCACCAGCCCCCAGGGAGGAACGCCCCAGCATTTT. As protein: CATSPQGGTPQHF.

The chain has TRBV7-3 and TRBJ2-1, with D possibly matching TRBD2 (6 bases). The CDR3 extends over 14 amino acids. V lost 1 base to trimming and J lost 10 bases, with 14 bases between them. CDR1 is SGHTA and CDR2 is FQGTGA in the germline V gene. CDR3 amino acids: CASSLSGGREEQFF. The CDR3 nucleotides are TGTGCCAGCAGCTTAAGTGGAGGGCGTGAAGAGCAGTTCTTC.

V usage is TRBV5-5 and J usage is TRBJ1-6; 7 bases line up with TRBD1. The CDR3 is made up of 15 amino acids. V lost 0 bases to trimming and J lost 8 bases; unmatched junction nucleotides: 5. Germline V gene lookup returns CDR1 SGHKS and CDR2 YYEKEE (reference sequence). Here the CDR3 DNA reads TGTGCCAGCAGCTTGGGAGTCAGGGGGGATTCACCCCTCCACTTT. This codes for CASSLGVRGDSPLHF.

This rearrangement joins TRBV12-3 or TRBV12-4 to TRBJ2-5; tentatively, D is TRBD1 (6 bases). The V gene lost 4 bases and the J gene lost 5 bases, with 11 bases spanning the gap. The CDR3 consists of 13 residues. CDR3 bases: TGTGCCAGCAGTTACGACAGGCGGGAGACCCAGTACTTC. Protein: CASSYDRRETQYF.

This clone has more than one count but fewer than ten. This chain uses TRBV10-3 with TRBJ1-3; 7 bases line up with TRBD1. J gave up 2 bases and V 6 bases, and 13 bases lay outside the gene matches. The V gene's germline CDR1 is ENHRY and CDR2 SYGVKD. The CDR3 length is 17 residues. The CDR3 DNA reads TGTGCCATCAGCCAGGGAGGTGAGGGGGCCACTGGAAACACCATATATTTT. Its translation: CAISQGGEGATGNTIYF.

V is TRBV5-4 and J is TRBJ2-1; D might be TRBD2 (5 bases). V lost 4 bases to trimming and J lost 6 bases, with 20 bases between them. CDR3 size: 16 residues. The germline V gene encodes CDR1 SGHNT and CDR2 YYREEE (reference sequence). For the CDR3, the DNA is TGTGCCAGCAGCCCAAGGACTTTCCAAGTCATCAATGAGCAGTTCTTC. Translated: CASSPRTFQVINEQFF.

J is TRBJ1-2 and V is TRBV6-6; no firm D call. V dropped 1 base and J dropped 0 bases, with 9 bases sitting between them. Germline CDR1 reads MNHNY; CDR2 reads SVGAGI (reference sequence). The CDR3 extends over 15 amino acids. CDR3 nucleotides: TGTGCCAGCAGTTACTACCAGGTCGCTAACTATGGCTACACCTTC. Translated: CASSYYQVANYGYTF.

The chain has TRBV6-1 and TRBJ1-3; no firm D call. Germline V CDR1 and CDR2: MNHNS, SASEGT. Trimming left V 1 base short and J 0 bases short, with 10 bases between. CDR3 length: 16 amino acids. The chain's CDR3 is CASSEVGQRSGNTIYF. The CDR3 nucleotides are TGTGCCAGCAGTGAAGTAGGCCAGCGCTCTGGAAACACCATATATTTT.

This chain joins TRBV30 and TRBJ1-6; TRBD1 matches at 7 bases. Germline V lookup: CDR1 GTSNPN, CDR2 SVGIG (reference sequence). The CDR3 covers 10 residues. V was clipped by 5 bases and J by 14 bases; unmatched bases: 3. The CDR3 DNA reads as TGTGCCTGGGGGGACAGAGCCCTCCACTTT. Translated: CAWGDRALHF.

The gene calls are TRBV3-1 (or the pseudogene TRBV3-2) and TRBJ1-2; 8 bases fit TRBD1. Germline V gene data show CDR1 as LGHDT and CDR2 as YNNKEL (reference sequence). The CDR3 sequence is 15 residues long. V was clipped by 2 bases and J by 4 bases; unmatched bases: 6. Here the CDR3 DNA reads TGTGCCAGCAGCCAACTCCGTACAGGGGGCTATGGCTACACCTTC. This codes for CASSQLRTGGYGYTF.

This clone occurred a few times. V gene TRBV19 combines with J gene TRBJ1-2; tentative D call: TRBD1 (6 bases). CDR3 size: 13 residues. Germline CDR1 reads LNHDA; CDR2 reads SQIVND (reference sequence). The germline V and J ends were trimmed by 7 bases and 5 bases, with 14 bases remaining between them. The CDR3 protein is CASTDRIEYGYTF. The CDR3, as DNA: TGTGCCAGTACGGACAGAATTGAGTATGGCTACACCTTC.

The J gene is TRBJ1-2, the V gene TRBV24-1; no reliable D call. The ends were cut back, 10 bases at V and 4 bases at J, with 12 bases in the middle. CDR1 is KGHDR, CDR2 SFDVKD, per germline. This CDR3 spans 12 amino acids. CDR3 sequence: CATSGGGYGYTF. CDR3 coding DNA: TGTGCCACATCAGGAGGCGGCTATGGCTACACCTTC.

J is TRBJ1-2 and V is TRBV19; possibly TRBD1 for D (6 bases). CDR1 LNHDA and CDR2 SQIVND come from the germline V gene (reference sequence). The CDR3 runs 14 residues. V was shortened by 6 bases and J by 5 bases, with 16 bases between the two germline ends. The CDR3 sequence: CASRKTGFLYGYTF. In DNA, the CDR3 is TGTGCCAGTAGAAAAACAGGGTTCTTATATGGCTACACCTTC.

The rearrangement links TRBV7-3 to TRBJ1-1; TRBD1 is a possible D gene (6 bases). This CDR3 comprises 16 residues. The germline gives CDR1 SGHTA, CDR2 FQGTGA. Trimming took 1 base from V and 1 from J, leaving 13 bases between them. In DNA form, the CDR3 reads TGTGCCAGCAGCTTAAACAGGGTAGGTTGGAACACTGAAGCTTTCTTT. Amino acid sequence: CASSLNRVGWNTEAFF.

The chain combines TRBV5-1 with TRBJ1-4, with D perhaps matching TRBD1 (6 bases). This CDR3 is built from 15 residues. V was shortened by 0 bases and J by 3 bases, with 9 bases between the two germline ends. Germline V gene lookup returns CDR1 SGHRS and CDR2 YFSETQ. The CDR3: CASSLVGASNEKLFF. As DNA, the CDR3 is TGCGCCAGCAGCTTGGTGGGGGCTTCTAATGAAAAACTGTTTTTT.

The chain recombines TRBV19 with TRBJ2-2, with 13 bases matching TRBD2. This CDR3 is 16 amino acids long. V was pared by 9 bases and J by 5 bases, with 9 bases of the junction left unmatched. CDR1 LNHDA and CDR2 SQIVND come from the germline V gene (reference sequence). CDR3 protein: CASATSGGAGTGELFF. The CDR3 DNA follows: TGTGCCAGCGCCACTAGCGGGGGGGCCGGTACCGGGGAGCTGTTTTTT.

This clone was counted between two and nine times. J is TRBJ1-4 and V is TRBV7-2, with D possibly TRBD1 on 6 matching bases. Deletions cut 1 base from V and 7 bases from J, with 13 bases between. CDR1 is SGHTA, CDR2 FQGNSA, per germline. The CDR3 contains 15 residues. The CDR3 here is CASSLEYRVSEKLFF. In DNA, the CDR3 is TGTGCCAGCAGCTTAGAGTACAGGGTCAGTGAAAAACTGTTTTTT.

The chain is built from TRBV4-1 and TRBJ2-3; possible D gene TRBD1, 6 bases. Between the trimmed V and J ends, which lost 2 bases and 6 bases, there was a span of 9 bases. The CDR3 sequence is 13 residues long. Germline CDR1 and CDR2: MGHRA and YSYEKL. CDR3 in amino acids: CASSQPTGDTQYF. Written as DNA, the CDR3 is TGCGCCAGCAGCCAACCCACAGGGGATACGCAGTATTTT.

The CDR3 DNA follows: TGTGCCAGCAGCTTGGCATTTACGACAGGTCTGTCCTACAATGAGCAGTTCTTC. Its translation: CASSLAFTTGLSYNEQFF. V gene TRBV5-4 combines with J gene TRBJ2-1; TRBD1 is a possible D gene (6 bases). The CDR3 loop spans 18 amino acids. Germline CDR1 and CDR2: SGHNT and YYREEE (reference sequence). The germline V and J ends were trimmed by 0 bases and 1 base, with 17 bases remaining between them.

This clone was seen a handful of times. The chain uses TRBV7-9 and TRBJ1-2, with 7 bases lining up with TRBD1. V gave up 7 bases and J gave up 6 bases; unmatched junction bases: 14. The germline V gene has CDR1 SEHNR and CDR2 FQNEAQ (reference sequence). The length of the CDR3 is 15 residues. Here the CDR3 DNA reads TGTGCCAGCACCTCTGAACCGACAGGGTTCCATGGCTACACCTTC. Its protein is CASTSEPTGFHGYTF. The entire variable domain, with the rest obtained from reference TRBV7-9 and TRBJ1-2, is as follows: DTGVSQNPRHKITKRGQNVTFRCDPISEHNRLYWYRQTLGQGPEFLTYFQNEAQLEKSRLLSDRFSAERPKGSFSTLEIQRTEQGDSAMYLCASTSEPTGFHGYTFGSGTRLTVV.

The V and J genes are TRBV18 and TRBJ1-4; 8 bases line up with TRBD1. The ends lost 6 bases at V and 7 bases at J; junction bases unmatched: 10. Germline CDR1 and CDR2: KGHSH and LQKENI. This CDR3 has 15 residues. The CDR3 spells CASSRLTGDVEKLFF. Here the CDR3 DNA reads TGTGCCAGCTCCCGCTTGACAGGGGACGTTGAAAAACTGTTTTTT.

The V call is TRBV9, the J call TRBJ2-2, with 12 bases fitting TRBD1. Unmatched junction bases numbered 7, after V lost 1 base and J lost 6 bases. Germline-derived CDR1 and CDR2 are SGDLS and YYNGEE. This CDR3 region has 17 residues. The CDR3 is CASSVSVGTGGSGELFF. The CDR3 DNA follows: TGTGCCAGCAGCGTATCTGTCGGGACAGGGGGCTCCGGGGAGCTGTTTTTT.

The rearrangement links TRBV5-1 to TRBJ2-3; D may be TRBD2 (6 bases). Germline V gene lookup returns CDR1 SGHRS and CDR2 YFSETQ. The CDR3 length is 12 residues. Trimming took 9 bases from V and 4 from J, leaving 12 bases between them. The CDR3 DNA is TGCGCCACCAGGGAGGAGGCAGATACGCAGTATTTT. Its translation: CATREEADTQYF.

The chain joins TRBV2 to TRBJ1-2; 7 bases map to TRBD1. Germline V gene lookup returns CDR1 SNHLY and CDR2 FYNNEI. Trimming cost V 4 bases and J 8 bases; bases outside gene matches: 7. The CDR3 spans 13 residues. CDR3: CASSGTGPKGYTF. In nucleotides, the CDR3 is TGTGCCAGCAGTGGGACAGGCCCCAAGGGCTACACCTTC.

V and J are TRBV6-6 and TRBJ1-4; D remains unclear. V gave up 7 bases and J gave up 2 bases, with 8 bases separating them. Germline values: CDR1 MNHNY, CDR2 SVGAGI (reference sequence). The CDR3 loop spans 13 amino acids. As DNA, the CDR3 is TGTGCCAGCAATACACCCACTAATGAAAAACTGTTTTTT. Protein sequence: CASNTPTNEKLFF.

The chain uses TRBV2 and TRBJ2-2; the match to TRBD2 covers 11 bases. Germline lookup yields CDR1 SNHLY and CDR2 FYNNEI. The CDR3 consists of 19 residues. V gave up 5 bases and J gave up 6 bases; unmatched junction bases: 17. The CDR3 nucleotides are TGTGCCAGCAGTCCCCAGGCTAGCGGGAGGCATTTAAGAGCCGGGGAGCTGTTTTTT. Residues: CASSPQASGRHLRAGELFF. The complete variable domain, with remaining parts taken from reference TRBV2 and TRBJ2-2, reads EPEVTQTPSHQVTQMGQEVILRCVPISNHLYFYWYRQILGQKVEFLVSFYNNEISEKSEIFDDQFSVERPDGSNFTLKIRSTKLEDSAMYFCASSPQASGRHLRAGELFFGEGSRLTVL.

The chain carries TRBV27 and TRBJ1-6, with D hard to call. The CDR3 is made up of 14 amino acids. The V and J ends lost 6 bases and 6 bases respectively, with 12 bases between them. Germline V lookup: CDR1 MNHEY, CDR2 SMNVEV (reference sequence). The CDR3 sequence is CASSRTFINSPLHF. In DNA form, the CDR3 reads TGTGCCAGCAGCAGGACTTTCATTAATTCACCCCTCCACTTT.

The chain uses TRBV3-1 (or the pseudogene TRBV3-2) and TRBJ2-1, with 7 bases matching TRBD2. Germline lookup yields CDR1 LGHDT and CDR2 YNNKEL (reference sequence). The CDR3 runs to 14 residues. With V trimmed by 1 base and J by 9 bases, 6 bases remained unmatched. CDR3 in amino acids: CASSQGGREIEQFF. Written as DNA, the CDR3 is TGTGCCAGCAGCCAAGGGGGGAGGGAGATTGAGCAGTTCTTC.

CDR3 loop: CASSSPASGGAQETQYF. The DNA of the CDR3 is TGTGCCAGCAGCTCTCCCGCTAGCGGGGGGGCCCAAGAGACCCAGTACTTC. The chain is built from TRBV7-9 and TRBJ2-5, with 12 bases fitting TRBD2. CDR1 and CDR2 from the germline V gene are SEHNR and FQNEAQ (reference sequence). The CDR3 loop spans 17 amino acids. V gave up 4 bases and J gave up 1 base; unmatched junction bases: 7.

The genes are TRBV19 and TRBJ1-6; 8 bases line up with TRBD1. Germline V gives CDR1 LNHDA, CDR2 SQIVND (reference sequence). The CDR3 extends over 17 amino acids. V lost 5 bases, J lost 4 bases, and 10 bases stayed unmatched. DNA for the CDR3: TGTGCCAGTAGTCCCTGGACAGGGTTAACGTATAATTCACCCCTCCACTTT. This translates into CASSPWTGLTYNSPLHF.

This clone turned up a few times. Different DNA sequences within this sample yield the same CDR3. This chain joins TRBV7-2 and TRBJ1-1; perhaps TRBD1 as D (5 bases). There are 14 residues in the CDR3. Trimming shortened V by 2 bases and J by 0 bases, and 7 bases separated the two germline ends. Germline-derived CDR1 and CDR2 are SGHTA and FQGNSA. For the CDR3, the DNA is TGTGCCAGCAGCTTACTAGGGGTGAACACTGAAGCTTTCTTT. Protein: CASSLLGVNTEAFF.